The 15 T cell receptor beta chains below all came from one sample that was sequenced in a study of T cells after yellow fever vaccination. TCRdb itself ran the 5' RACE reads through MiXCR, one entry per CDR3 protein. The table lists some 120,000 distinct CDR3 sequences, 13% to 15% of them singletons. Sequences were derived from CD8+ T cells sorted from PBMCs, sampled 5 days after the yellow fever booster vaccination. The receptors were gathered from a man between 18 and 35 years old who received the YFV17D yellow fever vaccine.

This clonotype has ten or more counts. The chain's CDR3 is CASSYYFGGVSYNEQFF. CDR3 sequence (DNA): TGTGCCAGCAGTTACTATTTCGGGGGGGTGTCCTACAATGAGCAGTTCTTC. The chain couples TRBV6-6 to TRBJ2-1; 8 nucleotides align to TRBD2. This CDR3 region has 17 residues. The J segment lost 1 base and the V segment lost 1 base, leaving 6 bases of the junction unmatched. CDR1 and CDR2 (germline): MNHNY, SVGAGI (reference sequence).

The chain combines TRBV7-9 with TRBJ1-1, with D uncertain. The CDR3 has 15 residues. V lost 4 bases, J lost 0 bases, and 12 bases lay in between. The V gene's germline CDR1 is SEHNR and CDR2 FQNEAQ (reference sequence). The CDR3 DNA follows: TGTGCCAGCAGCTCAGTCGGACTCCTGAACACTGAAGCTTTCTTT. Encoded protein: CASSSVGLLNTEAFF.

The rearrangement links TRBV12-3 or TRBV12-4 to TRBJ1-1; D remains ambiguous. CDR3 length: 13 amino acids. V lost 5 bases, J lost 7 bases, and 14 bases lay in between. CDR3 sequence: CASSETEEGEAFF. The CDR3 nucleotides read TGTGCCAGCAGTGAGACCGAGGAGGGTGAAGCTTTCTTT.

V and J are TRBV6-5 and TRBJ2-2, with D perhaps given as TRBD1 or TRBD2 (5 bases each). Germline V gene sequence: CDR1 MNHEY, CDR2 SVGAGI. The V and J ends lost 6 bases and 5 bases respectively, with 16 bases between them. The CDR3 covers 15 residues. CDR3 in amino acids: CASSGAGGSTGELFF. The CDR3 DNA is TGTGCCAGCAGCGGGGCTGGGGGAAGTACCGGGGAGCTGTTTTTT.

The chain links TRBV7-2 to TRBJ2-3; D gene ambiguous. Per the germline V gene, CDR1 is SGHTA and CDR2 is FQGNSA. V lost 5 bases, J lost 5 bases, and 11 bases lay in between. The CDR3 runs 13 residues. The CDR3: CASSPPSVDTQYF. The CDR3, as DNA: TGTGCCAGCAGCCCTCCCAGCGTAGATACGCAGTATTTT. The complete variable domain, with remaining parts taken from reference TRBV7-2 and TRBJ2-3, reads GAGVSQSPSNKVTEKGKDVELRCDPISGHTALYWYRQSLGQGLEFLIYFQGNSAPDKSGLPSDRFSAERTGGSVSTLTIQRTQQEDSAVYLCASSPPSVDTQYFGPGTRLTVL.

The chain is built from TRBV27 and TRBJ2-7, with no clear D. The CDR3 extends over 14 amino acids. Per germline, CDR1 MNHEY and CDR2 SMNVEV (reference sequence). Trimming cost V 5 bases and J 4 bases, with 15 bases left between them. The CDR3 sequence: CASSPTVDRYEQYF. In DNA form, the CDR3 reads TGTGCCAGCAGTCCTACCGTGGATCGTTACGAGCAGTACTTC.

This clonotype was seen a handful of times. This chain connects TRBV6-4 to TRBJ2-3; D is unresolved. The germline CDR1 and CDR2 sequences are MRHNA and SNTAGT. This CDR3 contains 15 residues. Trimming took off 2 bases at V and 0 bases at J, with 9 bases between the two ends. The CDR3 DNA sequence: TGTGCCAGCAGTGACCGTGCAGCTAGCACAGATACGCAGTATTTT. It encodes CASSDRAASTDTQYF.

The chain uses TRBV4-3 and TRBJ1-4; the D is unclear. Germline lookup yields CDR1 LGHNA and CDR2 YSLEER. Trimming stripped 0 bases from V and 0 bases from J, with 14 bases between. CDR3 size: 18 residues. This chain's CDR3 is CASSQDGVVEATNEKLFF. CDR3 nucleotide sequence: TGCGCCAGCAGCCAAGATGGAGTCGTAGAGGCAACTAATGAAAAACTGTTTTTT.

This clonotype came up many times. The gene calls are TRBV4-3 and TRBJ2-1, with TRBD2 matching over 9 bases. Germline V gene data show CDR1 as LGHNA and CDR2 as YSLEER. The CDR3 has 16 residues. V was pared by 0 bases and J by 5 bases, with 5 bases of the junction left unmatched. CDR3 bases: TGCGCCAGCAGCCAAGATCGGATAGCGGGGGACAATGAGCAGTTCTTC. It is translated as CASSQDRIAGDNEQFF.

The V and J genes are TRBV20-1 and TRBJ2-1; no firm D call. In germline, CDR1 is DFQATT, CDR2 SNEGSKA (reference sequence). There are 15 residues in the CDR3. With 0 bases removed from V and 1 base from J, the gap between germline ends came to 10 bases. The CDR3 nucleotides read TGCAGTGCTAGAGAGCTAGTTGGTTCCTACAATGAGCAGTTCTTC. This codes for CSARELVGSYNEQFF.

This clonotype was detected only a few times. The J gene is TRBJ2-1, the V gene TRBV27, with TRBD2 matching over 8 bases. Germline loops: CDR1 MNHEY, CDR2 SMNVEV (reference sequence). There are 14 residues in the CDR3. Unmatched junction bases numbered 7, after V lost 6 bases and J lost 6 bases. CDR3 in DNA: TGTGCCAGCAGCCCATCTCGGGGGGGCAATGAGCAGTTCTTC. Translating it yields CASSPSRGGNEQFF.

This clonotype came up many times. The chain joins TRBV29-1 to TRBJ2-1; perhaps TRBD2 as D (5 bases). V was clipped by 1 base and J by 3 bases, with 7 bases between them. The germline V gene encodes CDR1 SQVTM and CDR2 ANQGSEA. This CDR3 spans 13 amino acids. CDR3 DNA: TGCAGCGTTGAAGCTCGGGGCTACAATGAGCAGTTCTTC. Protein product: CSVEARGYNEQFF.

This clonotype was recorded a few times. Sequence at one end of the junction differs from germline and may be a read error. J is TRBJ2-3 and V is TRBV5-1; D is perhaps TRBD2 (6 bases). CDR3 length: 13 residues. Germline V gene data show CDR1 as SGHRS and CDR2 as YFSETQ. CDR3 residues: CASSLAAGRSKDF. In nucleotides, the CDR3 is TGCGCCAGCAGCTTGGCCGCGGGGCGCAGTAAGGATTTT.

The chain links TRBV11-2 to TRBJ2-5, with 8 bases that match TRBD2. With 5 bases clipped from V and 2 bases from J, the junction kept 10 bases outside the gene matches. CDR1 and CDR2 from the germline V gene are SGHAT and FQNNGV. The CDR3 contains 16 residues. The DNA for the CDR3 is TGTGCCAGCAGCGACTCTTGGCGGGGGGCACAAGAGACCCAGTACTTC. It codes for CASSDSWRGAQETQYF.

This chain links TRBV4-3 with TRBJ2-4; 10 positions match TRBD1. The CDR3 has 20 amino acids. CDR1 is LGHNA, CDR2 YSLEER, per germline. Trimming cost V 2 bases and J 3 bases; bases outside gene matches: 16. The CDR3 here is CASSQRGDRGQTDVKNIQYF. The DNA for the CDR3 is TGCGCCAGCAGCCAACGGGGAGACAGGGGGCAGACTGATGTCAAAAACATTCAGTACTTC.